The 15 T cell receptor beta chains below were found in one sample sequenced in a study of blood T cell repertoires in COVID-19. Using immunoSEQ multiplex PCR, the repertoire was profiled, and TCRdb retains in-frame clones only, with some absent. The sample lists 250,000 to 350,000 clones, about 91% seen once, with 6.9% in the top ten. Sequencing input: peripheral blood. All receptors come from a woman between 25 and 40 years old who had recovered from COVID-19.

J is TRBJ1-1 and V is TRBV19; 11 nucleotides line up with TRBD1. CDR1 and CDR2 from the germline V gene are LNHDA and SQIVND (reference sequence). V was clipped by 10 bases and J by 6 bases; unmatched bases: 10. The length of the CDR3 is 14 residues. The CDR3 sequence: CATATGQGAAEAFF. The CDR3 DNA follows: TGTGCCACCGCTACTGGACAGGGGGCCGCTGAAGCTTTCTTT. The entire variable domain, with the rest obtained from reference TRBV19 and TRBJ1-1, is as follows: DGGITQSPKYLFRKEGQNVTLSCEQNLNHDAMYWYRQDPGQGLRLIYYSQIVNDFQKGDIAEGYSVSREKKESFPLTVTSAQKNPTAFYLCATATGQGAAEAFFGQGTRLTVV.

This clone was seen more than once but under ten times. The gene calls are TRBV6-2 or TRBV6-3 and TRBJ2-7; D gene unclear. The CDR3 totals 15 residues. CDR1 and CDR2 (germline): MNHEY, SVGEGT. Trimming removed 6 bases at V and 4 bases at J, with 19 bases between. The CDR3 sequence is CASSQSGPSSYEQYF. CDR3 DNA: TGTGCCAGCAGCCAATCCGGTCCATCAAGTTACGAGCAGTACTTC.

The chain links TRBV5-1 to TRBJ1-4; no clear D gene. Germline assignment: CDR1 SGHRS and CDR2 YFSETQ. V was clipped by 0 bases and J by 2 bases, with 8 bases between them. The CDR3 is 15 residues long. CDR3 coding DNA: TGCGCCAGCAGCTTGGGAGGGAGGACTAATGAAAAACTGTTTTTT. Protein: CASSLGGRTNEKLFF.

The rearrangement uses TRBV28 and TRBJ1-4; TRBD1 might be the D (5 bases). The ends were cut back, 5 bases at V and 7 bases at J, with 17 bases in the middle. Germline V gene lookup returns CDR1 MDHEN and CDR2 SYDVKM. CDR3 length: 15 residues. CDR3 coding DNA: TGTGCCAGCAGTGGCGGTGGGGTTAGGGGTGAAAAACTGTTTTTT. Amino acid sequence: CASSGGGVRGEKLFF.

The chain employs TRBV28 and TRBJ2-3; 8 nucleotides match TRBD2. Germline V gene data show CDR1 as MDHEN and CDR2 as SYDVKM. Trimming cost V 6 bases and J 0 bases; bases outside gene matches: 5. The CDR3 contains 15 residues. The CDR3 DNA reads TGTGCCAGCAGCCAAAGCGGGGGCAGCACAGATACGCAGTATTTT. Its translation is CASSQSGGSTDTQYF.

CDR3 protein: CASGVGQGDSGELFF. The DNA of the CDR3 is TGTGCTAGTGGCGTTGGACAGGGGGACTCCGGGGAGCTGTTTTTT. This chain connects TRBV12-5 to TRBJ2-2, with 10 bases aligning to TRBD1. Germline V CDR1 and CDR2: LGHNT, FRNRAP. The ends lost 6 bases at V and 6 bases at J; junction bases unmatched: 7. The CDR3 length is 15 residues.

The chain employs TRBV5-6 and TRBJ1-2, with D maybe TRBD1 (5 bases). This CDR3 has 16 amino acids. The germline gives CDR1 SGHDT, CDR2 YYEEEE. Trimming took off 4 bases at V and 8 bases at J, with 24 bases between the two ends. The CDR3 loop reads CASSLPLVGASQGYTF. DNA for the CDR3: TGTGCCAGCAGCCTCCCCTTGGTAGGGGCCTCGCAAGGCTACACCTTC.

This rearrangement joins TRBV30 to TRBJ1-1; TRBD1 matches 9 bases. Germline V gene data show CDR1 as GTSNPN and CDR2 as SVGIG (reference sequence). The CDR3 is 16 amino acids. V shed 4 bases, J shed 1 base, and the junction held 10 bases outside the gene matches. DNA for the CDR3: TGTGCCTGGATTCGCGGGACAGGGAGGGCGAACACTGAAGCTTTCTTT. As protein: CAWIRGTGRANTEAFF.

This clone was picked up a small number of times. V and J are TRBV5-6 and TRBJ2-7, with 11 positions matching TRBD1. Trimming removed 2 bases from V and 4 bases from J; junction bases left unmatched: 14. Germline CDR1 is SGHDT and CDR2 is YYEEEE. The CDR3 loop spans 18 amino acids. CDR3 protein: CASSFARIRDRGRYEQYF. The CDR3 bases are TGTGCCAGCAGCTTTGCCCGGATTCGGGACAGGGGGAGGTACGAGCAGTACTTC.

V and J are TRBV7-3 and TRBJ2-2; D is perhaps TRBD1 (5 bases). CDR3 length: 16 amino acids. V was pared by 0 bases and J by 6 bases, with 14 bases between. Germline CDR1 and CDR2: SGHTA and FQGTGA. CDR3 nucleotide sequence: TGTGCCAGCAGCTTAACCCCCCAGGGTCTAGCCGGGGAGCTGTTTTTT. This encodes CASSLTPQGLAGELFF.

CDR3 in amino acids: CASSTGTGSGYGYTF. Written as DNA, the CDR3 is TGTGCCAGCAGTACCGGGACAGGGTCGGGCTATGGCTACACCTTC. J is TRBJ1-2 and V is TRBV28, with 9 bases fitting TRBD1. The germline V gene has CDR1 MDHEN and CDR2 SYDVKM. The CDR3 loop spans 15 amino acids. V was clipped by 5 bases and J by 4 bases; unmatched bases: 8.

The rearrangement links TRBV7-6 to TRBJ2-5; TRBD2 aligns across 8 bases. Germline CDR1 SGHVS, CDR2 FNYEAQ. This CDR3 is built from 15 residues. The V segment lost 2 bases and the J segment 5 bases; nucleotides outside the gene matches: 7. CDR3 in amino acids: CASSLPGGPGETQYF. CDR3 in DNA: TGTGCCAGCAGCTTACCGGGGGGGCCGGGGGAGACCCAGTACTTC.

J is TRBJ1-2 and V is TRBV11-2, with D perhaps TRBD1 (6 bases). The CDR3 length is 14 residues. Germline V gene data show CDR1 as SGHAT and CDR2 as FQNNGV. Trimming took 4 bases from V and 5 from J, leaving 14 bases between them. DNA of the CDR3: TGTGCCAGCAGCTCGCAGGGGCTGAGGTATGGCTACACCTTC. This gives the protein CASSSQGLRYGYTF.

V gene TRBV5-6 combines with J gene TRBJ1-6; the D is unclear. V was shortened by 5 bases and J by 5 bases, with 11 bases between the two germline ends. The CDR3 runs 14 residues. Germline CDR1 is SGHDT and CDR2 is YYEEEE. CDR3 sequence reads: CASSPEQHNSPLHF. In DNA form, the CDR3 reads TGTGCCAGCAGTCCGGAGCAACATAATTCACCCCTCCACTTT.

This rearrangement joins TRBV18 to TRBJ1-2; D is uncertain. Looked up from germline, CDR1 is KGHSH and CDR2 is LQKENI. There are 14 residues in the CDR3. V was shortened by 3 bases and J by 2 bases, with 10 bases between the two germline ends. Here the CDR3 DNA reads TGTGCCAGCTCACCTCTCCCGAGGAACTATGGCTACACCTTC. This sequence encodes CASSPLPRNYGYTF.